The clone carrying this TCR beta chain showed up just a few times. The assay was immunoSEQ multiplex PCR, and TCRdb's table has in-frame clones only and misses some. The data contain some 44,000 clones, more than 75% of them singletons. These data are taken from a study of OX40 agonist ivuxolimab in advanced cancers. The wider study: Patients treated during dose escalation were battling hepatocellular carcinoma, melanoma, renal cell or head and neck cancer. Three patients showed partial responses: one hepatocellular carcinoma and two cutaneous melanoma cases.

Trimming at V came to 6 bases and at J to 0 bases, leaving 0 bases not matched to a gene. In germline, CDR1 is LNHDA, CDR2 SQIVND (reference sequence). This CDR3 contains 14 residues. Blood specimens came from baseline, cycle 4 day 1, and cycle 7 day 1. The material was CD4+ or CD8+ T cells sorted from blood, obtained in a trial of the OX40 agonist ivuxolimab. This clonotype was sampled from an adult with an advanced solid tumor such as melanoma, head and neck, liver or kidney cancer. The chain uses TRBV19 and TRBJ2-5; 11 bases align to TRBD2. CDR3 loop: CASRTSGNQETQYF. The CDR3 coding sequence is TGTGCCAGTAGGACTAGCGGGAACCAAGAGACCCAGTACTTC.